A selection of T cell receptor beta chains follows, all from one sample in a study of CD8 T cells in ankylosing spondylitis. Each CDR3 protein is one row after TCRdb ran MiXCR on the 5' RACE reads. The sample has some 130,000 distinct CDR3 sequences, 7% to 8% seen once. Sequenced: blood, either unsorted or a sorted T cell fraction (not recorded which). The origin of the receptors is a female donor with ankylosing spondylitis or in good health (not recorded which). CDR3s include the opening cysteine and the closing phenylalanine or tryptophan. Fields, in order: J gene, V gene, clone size, D gene, CDR3 protein, CDR3 DNA. A D gene is named only where the DNA matches it firmly. Only some rows state a clone size, as once, few, many or a class for expanded clones.

j_gene: TRBJ1-4; v_gene: TRBV5-1; abundance: few; d_gene: TRBD1; CDR3aa: CASSLQRGPDEKLFF; CDR3nt: TGCGCCAGCAGCCTTCAGAGGGGGCCGGATGAAAAACTGTTTTTT
j_gene: TRBJ1-4; v_gene: TRBV20-1; abundance: many; d_gene: -; CDR3aa: CSARGPTNEKLFF; CDR3nt: TGCAGTGCTAGGGGGCCGACGAATGAAAAACTGTTTTTT
j_gene: TRBJ2-2; v_gene: TRBV20-1; abundance: many; d_gene: -; CDR3aa: CSAVRGAGELFF; CDR3nt: TGCAGTGCCGTCAGAGGGGCCGGGGAGCTGTTTTTT
j_gene: TRBJ1-2; v_gene: TRBV20-1; abundance: many; d_gene: TRBD1; CDR3aa: CSARSRTGIAGGYTF; CDR3nt: TGCAGTGCTAGATCCCGGACAGGGATAGCGGGTGGCTACACCTTC
j_gene: TRBJ1-5; v_gene: TRBV28; abundance: many; d_gene: -; CDR3aa: CASRPAGDQPQHF; CDR3nt: TGTGCCAGCAGGCCGGCCGGCGATCAGCCCCAGCATTTT
j_gene: TRBJ1-1; v_gene: TRBV5-1; abundance: many; d_gene: TRBD1; CDR3aa: CASSTRQGSTEAFF; CDR3nt: TGCGCCAGCAGCACTAGACAGGGGAGCACTGAAGCTTTCTTT
j_gene: TRBJ1-1; v_gene: TRBV27; abundance: many; d_gene: TRBD1; CDR3aa: CASRVNRDRDTEAFF; CDR3nt: TGTGCCAGCAGAGTAAACCGGGACAGGGACACTGAAGCTTTCTTT
j_gene: TRBJ1-2; v_gene: TRBV5-1; abundance: many; d_gene: -; CDR3aa: CASSLAEAGRSYGYTF; CDR3nt: TGCGCCAGCAGCTTGGCTGAGGCAGGTCGGAGCTATGGCTACACCTTC
j_gene: TRBJ1-1; v_gene: TRBV20-1; abundance: many; d_gene: -; CDR3aa: CSARRGGRTEAFF; CDR3nt: TGCAGTGCTAGACGAGGGGGTCGGACTGAAGCTTTCTTT
j_gene: TRBJ2-7; v_gene: TRBV18; abundance: once; d_gene: -; CDR3aa: CASSPAVKDEQYF; CDR3nt: TGTGCCAGCTCCCCGGCGGTGAAGGACGAGCAGTACTTC
j_gene: TRBJ2-7; v_gene: TRBV5-1; abundance: many; d_gene: -; CDR3aa: CASSLFGDSSYEQYF; CDR3nt: TGCGCCAGCAGCTTGTTTGGTGACAGCTCCTACGAGCAGTACTTC
j_gene: TRBJ2-2; v_gene: TRBV21-1; abundance: many; d_gene: -; CDR3aa: CASSKVRQTSTGELFF; CDR3nt: TGTGCCAGCAGCAAAGTCCGGCAGACGAGCACCGGGGAGCTGTTTTTT
j_gene: TRBJ2-3; v_gene: TRBV12-3/TRBV12-4; abundance: many; d_gene: -; CDR3aa: CASRRTDTQYF; CDR3nt: TGTGCCAGCAGGCGCACAGATACGCAGTATTTT
j_gene: TRBJ1-5; v_gene: TRBV20-1; abundance: many; d_gene: -; CDR3aa: CSARRQSNQPQHF; CDR3nt: TGCAGTGCTAGAAGACAGAGCAATCAGCCCCAGCATTTT
j_gene: TRBJ1-6; v_gene: TRBV20-1; abundance: many; d_gene: -; CDR3aa: CSARDRPGSPLHF; CDR3nt: TGCAGTGCTAGAGATCGGCCGGGGTCACCCCTCCACTTT
j_gene: TRBJ2-1; v_gene: TRBV3-1; abundance: many; d_gene: -; CDR3aa: CASKQDEQFF; CDR3nt: TGTGCCAGCAAGCAGGATGAGCAGTTCTTC
j_gene: TRBJ2-7; v_gene: TRBV4-1; abundance: -; d_gene: -; CDR3aa: CASSQDGGRIYEQYF; CDR3nt: TGCGCCAGCAGCCAAGATGGGGGGCGGATCTACGAGCAGTACTTC
j_gene: TRBJ2-1; v_gene: TRBV5-1; abundance: many; d_gene: -; CDR3aa: CASSVTGNEQFF; CDR3nt: TGCGCCAGCAGCGTAACAGGCAATGAGCAGTTCTTC
j_gene: TRBJ2-5; v_gene: TRBV5-1; abundance: many; d_gene: -; CDR3aa: CASSALGLLQETQYF; CDR3nt: TGCGCCAGCAGCGCCCTGGGACTCCTCCAAGAGACCCAGTACTTC
j_gene: TRBJ1-4; v_gene: TRBV27; abundance: many; d_gene: -; CDR3aa: CASSFLYSPTRRWEKLFF; CDR3nt: TGTGCCAGCAGTTTCCTCTACTCCCCGACGCGGAGATGGGAAAAACTGTTTTTT
j_gene: TRBJ1-5; v_gene: TRBV2; abundance: few; d_gene: -; CDR3aa: CASKEDGTGNQPQHF; CDR3nt: TGTGCCAGCAAAGAAGATGGGACGGGGAATCAGCCCCAGCATTTT
j_gene: TRBJ1-5; v_gene: TRBV7-8; abundance: few; d_gene: TRBD1; CDR3aa: CASSLGQGKNQPQHF; CDR3nt: TGTGCCAGCAGCTTAGGACAGGGGAAGAATCAGCCCCAGCATTTT
j_gene: TRBJ1-4; v_gene: TRBV10-3; abundance: -; d_gene: -; CDR3aa: CAISGGGGDEKLFF; CDR3nt: TGTGCCATCAGTGGGGGAGGTGGGGATGAAAAACTGTTTTTT
j_gene: TRBJ1-2; v_gene: TRBV12-3/TRBV12-4; abundance: many; d_gene: -; CDR3aa: CASTTTRDGYTF; CDR3nt: TGTGCCAGCACTACCACGAGGGATGGCTACACCTTC
j_gene: TRBJ2-7; v_gene: TRBV5-8; abundance: few; d_gene: -; CDR3aa: CASGSGLSYF; CDR3nt: TGTGCCAGCGGGTCCGGGCTCTCATACTTC
j_gene: TRBJ2-5; v_gene: TRBV5-1; abundance: -; d_gene: -; CDR3aa: CASSLGGAQETQYF; CDR3nt: TGCGCCAGCAGCTTAGGAGGGGCCCAAGAGACCCAGTACTTC
j_gene: TRBJ1-5; v_gene: TRBV27; abundance: many; d_gene: -; CDR3aa: CASSFREAQPQHF; CDR3nt: TGTGCCAGCAGTTTCAGGGAGGCTCAGCCCCAGCATTTT
j_gene: TRBJ2-7; v_gene: TRBV4-1; abundance: many; d_gene: TRBD1; CDR3aa: CASSQPTGGREQYF; CDR3nt: TGCGCCAGCAGCCAACCAACAGGGGGCCGCGAGCAGTACTTC
j_gene: TRBJ2-5; v_gene: TRBV12-3/TRBV12-4; abundance: many; d_gene: TRBD2; CDR3aa: CASSTLAGETQYF; CDR3nt: TGTGCCAGCAGTACCTTAGCGGGGGAGACCCAGTACTTC
j_gene: TRBJ2-2; v_gene: TRBV18; abundance: many; d_gene: -; CDR3aa: CASSPLSTFLDENTGELFF; CDR3nt: TGTGCCAGCTCACCACTTTCCACCTTTCTAGACGAAAACACCGGGGAGCTGTTTTTT
j_gene: TRBJ1-5; v_gene: TRBV5-6; abundance: many; d_gene: -; CDR3aa: CASSLPGNQPQHF; CDR3nt: TGTGCCAGCAGCTTGCCCGGGAATCAGCCCCAGCATTTT
j_gene: TRBJ2-5; v_gene: TRBV29-1; abundance: -; d_gene: -; CDR3aa: CSVTNRGETQYF; CDR3nt: TGCAGCGTCACAAACCGGGGAGAGACCCAGTACTTC
j_gene: TRBJ2-7; v_gene: TRBV20-1; abundance: many; d_gene: TRBD1; CDR3aa: CSARDGRTGDYEQYF; CDR3nt: TGCAGTGCTAGAGATGGTAGGACAGGGGACTACGAGCAGTACTTC
j_gene: TRBJ2-2; v_gene: TRBV4-1; abundance: many; d_gene: -; CDR3aa: CASSQEQQGNTGELFF; CDR3nt: TGCGCCAGCAGCCAAGAACAGCAGGGGAACACCGGGGAGCTGTTTTTT
j_gene: TRBJ1-1; v_gene: TRBV4-1; abundance: many; d_gene: TRBD1; CDR3aa: CASSSRDRLNTEAFF; CDR3nt: TGCGCCAGCAGCAGCCGGGACAGATTGAACACTGAAGCTTTCTTT
j_gene: TRBJ1-1; v_gene: TRBV12-3/TRBV12-4; abundance: many; d_gene: -; CDR3aa: CASSLMATEAFF; CDR3nt: TGTGCCAGCAGTTTGATGGCCACTGAAGCTTTCTTT
j_gene: TRBJ2-1; v_gene: TRBV7-9; abundance: few; d_gene: TRBD1; CDR3aa: CASSLEEGGNEQFF; CDR3nt: TGTGCCAGCAGCTTGGAGGAAGGGGGCAACGAGCAGTTCTTC
j_gene: TRBJ1-1; v_gene: TRBV23-1; abundance: many; d_gene: -; CDR3aa: CASSREGMNTEAFF; CDR3nt: TGCGCCAGCAGTCGAGAGGGGATGAACACTGAAGCTTTCTTT
j_gene: TRBJ2-7; v_gene: TRBV5-1; abundance: many; d_gene: TRBD1; CDR3aa: CASSLWRQGIYEQYF; CDR3nt: TGCGCCAGCAGCTTGTGGCGACAGGGGATCTACGAGCAGTACTTC
j_gene: TRBJ1-3; v_gene: TRBV7-2; abundance: -; d_gene: -; CDR3aa: CASSSLAAYGNTIYF; CDR3nt: TGTGCCAGCAGCTCATTAGCGGCGTACGGAAACACCATATATTTT